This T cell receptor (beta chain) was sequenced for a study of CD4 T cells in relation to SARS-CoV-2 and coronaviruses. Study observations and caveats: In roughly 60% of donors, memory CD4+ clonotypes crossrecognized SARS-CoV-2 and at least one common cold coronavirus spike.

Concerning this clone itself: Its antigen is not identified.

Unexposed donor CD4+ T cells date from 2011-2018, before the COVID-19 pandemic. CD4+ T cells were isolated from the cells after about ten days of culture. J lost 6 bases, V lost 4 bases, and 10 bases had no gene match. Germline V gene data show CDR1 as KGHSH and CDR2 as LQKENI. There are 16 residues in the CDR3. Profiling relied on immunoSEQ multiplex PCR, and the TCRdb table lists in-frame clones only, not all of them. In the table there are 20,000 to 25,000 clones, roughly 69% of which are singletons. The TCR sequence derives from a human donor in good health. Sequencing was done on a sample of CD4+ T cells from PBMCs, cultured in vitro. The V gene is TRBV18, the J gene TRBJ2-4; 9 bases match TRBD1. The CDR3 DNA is TGTGCCAGCTCACTTACCGGGACAGGGCAGGGAAACATTCAGTACTTC. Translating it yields CASSLTGTGQGNIQYF. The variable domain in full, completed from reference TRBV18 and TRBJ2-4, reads NAGVMQNPRHLVRRRGQEARLRCSPMKGHSHVYWYRQLPEEGLKFMVYLQKENIIDESGMPKERFSAEFPKEGPSILRIQQVVRGDSAAYFCASSLTGTGQGNIQYFGAGTRLSVL.